This T cell receptor beta chain appears in the sequencing data of a study of T cells in Graves' hyperthyroidism and ophthalmopathy (dated by TCRdb to between 2017 and 2020). About the full investigation: Peripheral blood samples were taken at initial diagnosis, before any treatment was given. Once sampling was done, hyperthyroidism patients were given methimazole at a starting dose of 30 mg daily, whereas ophthalmopathy patients were given high-dose intravenous methylprednisolone. Thyroid tissue and blood T-cell repertoires from six Graves' hyperthyroidism patients were also compared in the study. An independent validation cohort of around 19 hyperthyroidism patients and approximately 15 patients who later progressed to ophthalmopathy tested prospective prediction of ophthalmopathy. The roughly 91 discovery patients were randomly split 7:3 into training and test sets. To identify TCR V-J signatures that set the groups apart, the researchers used a discovery cohort of roughly 100 patients, made up of 43 with Graves' ophthalmopathy and some 60 with stable Graves' hyperthyroidism. The paper describes TCR Vbeta CDR3 sequencing of 120 to 150 peripheral blood samples, made up of under 50 ophthalmopathy patients, around 78 hyperthyroidism patients and 17 progressor patients. Summary of the overall study and its limitations: In cross-validation, a model built on a 13 V-J signature told ophthalmopathy apart from stable hyperthyroidism with roughly 87% sensitivity and about 81% specificity, and in testing the same model reached 80%/75%. In validation, the model predicted progression to ophthalmopathy with approximately 69% sensitivity and approximately 78% specificity, a median of about six months before onset. Sample size was not statistically predetermined, and investigators were not blinded to group allocation. Blood samples also contained most of the expanded thyroid clonotypes (frequency above 0.001), which suggests that blood repertoires may reflect thyroid immune responses.

Amplification of TCR beta CDR3 regions was carried out from RNA transcripts. A first-round RT-PCR of the TCR CDR3 used the HTBI primer set with the Qiagen OneStep RT-PCR kit. A second multiplex PCR round built the libraries, followed by size selection and purification. Paired-end sequencing of the libraries was performed with 100 bp reads on an Illumina HiSeq2000. In the authors' own workflow: SOAPnuke was used to process the raw data, throwing out any read that contained adapters or uncalled bases, had a mean Phred below 15, or lacked an exact constant-primer or identifier match. COPE v1.2.5 was used to merge the high-quality paired reads, and each unique nucleotide sequence was defined as a clonotype. Clonotypes were aligned to IMGT TRBV, TRBD and TRBJ reference segments using MiTCR v1.1. The analysis was restricted to V-J combinations with a frequency above 0.0001, which together covered 99% to 99.2% of the repertoires. The TCS score was defined as the ratio of F50 (clonal expansion) to E x V (chaos), calculated using BLOSUM62-based TCRdist between CDR3 peptides within each V-J. Welch's t-statistics and random forest reduced around 550 V-J features to roughly 13, which were used in a naive Bayes classifier (R e1071). TCRdb reanalyzed the raw reads on its own, using fastp at Q25 for trimming and MiXCR for clone calling, and kept in-frame beta chains. Every distinct CDR3 protein forms one entry, paired with its most common genes and DNA. TCRdb, rather than the study authors, made the V and J calls. Present in this sample are about 340,000 distinct CDR3 sequences, over 20% of which were seen just once. The ten largest account for under 55% of the sample.

For this clonotype: Its antigen is unknown. No clone much larger than this one lies a single base away; base qualities are absent.

Stable Graves' hyperthyroidism was defined as no progression to ophthalmopathy during 18 months of follow-up. Hyperthyroidism patients were aged 18 to 65 years and newly diagnosed, with disease duration of less than 2 months. Exclusion was applied to patients with uncontrolled infections, other autoimmune diseases, pregnancy or lactation. Diagnoses were based on clinical symptoms, serum thyroxine and TRAb, thyroid ultrasound and orbital computed tomography. PBMCs were isolated from about 9 ml of fresh peripheral blood by Ficoll-Paque density gradient centrifugation. Total RNA was extracted using Trizol reagent, and RNA quality was assessed on an Agilent 2100 Bioanalyzer. The receptor was derived from a woman aged 45-59 years with Graves' hyperthyroidism. Sequenced input: blood.

CDR3 sequence: CASSLRQGLNYNEQFF. The DNA sequence is as follows: TGTGCCAGCAGCCTTAGACAGGGTTTGAACTACAATGAGCAGTTCTTC. The rearranged chain carries TRBV11-3 and TRBJ2-1, with TRBD1 identical over 7 junction bases. The CDR3 measures 16 amino acids from cysteine to phenylalanine. Only the CDR3 region is kept as DNA, spanning 48 bases read in frame from base 1. The germline V gene provides CDR1 SGHNT and CDR2 YENEEA. For this chain, trimming is 5 bases at the V end and 3 bases at the J end, and the number of junction bases without a gene match is 10. The variable domain in full, with residues beyond the CDR3 obtained from the reference TRBV11-3 and TRBJ2-1 genes, is EAGVVQSPRYKIIEKKQPVAFWCNPISGHNTLYWYLQNLGQGPELLIRYENEEAVDDSQLPKDRFSAERLKGVDSTLKIQPAELGDSAVYLCASSLRQGLNYNEQFFGPGTRLTVL.